This entry lists 9 T cell receptor beta chains sequenced from one sample in a study of T-cell memory formation after mild COVID-19. One entry per CDR3 protein results from TCRdb running MiXCR on the 5' RACE reads. Among roughly 310,000 distinct CDR3 sequences listed, roughly 15% were seen once. What was sequenced was PBMCs or a T cell subset sorted from them (not recorded which). The receptors stem from a man between 18 and 35 years old who had mild COVID-19 (a few samples of this study predate the infection). Cell type and time point are not known.

This clonotype has a count of ten or more. The rearrangement uses TRBV12-3 or TRBV12-4 and TRBJ2-7, with D unresolved. The CDR3 consists of 13 residues. Deletions cut 3 bases from V and 3 bases from J, with 9 bases between. CDR3 nucleotide sequence: TGTGCCAGCAGTTTGGGCGGCGACTACGAGCAGTACGTC. It translates to CASSLGGDYEQYV.

The table lists this clonotype with many counts. The CDR3 protein is CASSLPRGRLAYGYTF. CDR3 coding DNA: TGTGCCAGCAGCTTACCGAGGGGGCGATTGGCCTATGGCTACACCTTC. The rearrangement links TRBV7-2 to TRBJ1-2; 7 bases fit TRBD1. The CDR3 has 16 residues. Germline lookup yields CDR1 SGHTA and CDR2 FQGNSA. With V trimmed by 2 bases and J by 4 bases, 10 bases remained unmatched.

V is TRBV30 and J is TRBJ2-7; D uncertain. CDR3 length: 11 residues. The germline gives CDR1 GTSNPN, CDR2 SVGIG (reference sequence). Trimming stripped 5 bases from V and 1 base from J, with 6 bases between. CDR3 nucleotides: TGTGCCTGGGGATTATCCTACGAGCAGTACTTC. Encoded protein: CAWGLSYEQYF.

This clonotype was picked up a small number of times. The rearrangement links TRBV5-1 to TRBJ2-5, with 11 bases fitting TRBD2. The germline gives CDR1 SGHRS, CDR2 YFSETQ. This CDR3 contains 15 residues. Germline trimming cut 3 bases from V and 5 bases from J; bases unmatched to any gene: 6. CDR3 in amino acids: CASSSKLAGDETQYF. CDR3 DNA: TGCGCCAGCAGCTCCAAACTAGCGGGGGACGAGACCCAGTACTTC.

This clonotype was found a few times. The chain joins TRBV6-5 to TRBJ1-5; D may be TRBD1 (6 bases). The CDR3 sequence is 13 residues long. Per the germline V gene, CDR1 is MNHEY and CDR2 is SVGAGI. This chain's CDR3 is CAAGVRSNQPQHF. CDR3 coding DNA: TGTGCGGCAGGGGTCCGAAGCAATCAGCCCCAGCATTTT.

This clonotype was seen only a few times. The chain uses TRBV4-1 and TRBJ1-2, with 7 bases matching TRBD1. The CDR3 is made up of 15 amino acids. V gave up 3 bases and J gave up 4 bases; unmatched junction bases: 8. The V gene's germline CDR1 is MGHRA and CDR2 YSYEKL. The CDR3 DNA sequence: TGCGCCAGCAGCCACATAGGGGGCCTGGCCTATGGCTACACCTTC. Residues: CASSHIGGLAYGYTF.

This clonotype turned up a few times. The chain links TRBV7-3 to TRBJ2-5; D might be TRBD2 (5 bases). The CDR3 has 13 amino acids. The V gene's germline CDR1 is SGHTA and CDR2 FQGTGA. Trimming removed 6 bases at V and 4 bases at J, with 12 bases between. Here the CDR3 reads CASRTTWGETQYF. CDR3 bases: TGTGCCAGCAGGACTACTTGGGGAGAGACCCAGTACTTC.

A few counts support this clonotype. The chain recombines TRBV6-5 with TRBJ1-1; no clear D. Germline-derived CDR1 and CDR2 are MNHEY and SVGAGI. The CDR3 totals 14 residues. V lost 2 bases and J 0 bases, leaving 7 bases between the germline ends. In DNA, the CDR3 is TGTGCCAGCAGTTACGGGTTTATGAACACTGAAGCTTTCTTT. This translates into CASSYGFMNTEAFF.

This clonotype was seen a few times. The chain links TRBV6-2 or TRBV6-3 to TRBJ2-7; tentatively, D is TRBD2 (6 bases). Germline lookup yields CDR1 MNHEY and CDR2 SVGEGT. V was shortened by 2 bases and J by 1 base, with 9 bases between the two germline ends. The CDR3 is 14 residues long. CDR3 sequence reads: CASSYRETSYEQYV. For the CDR3, the DNA is TGTGCCAGCAGTTACCGGGAGACGTCCTACGAGCAGTACGTC.